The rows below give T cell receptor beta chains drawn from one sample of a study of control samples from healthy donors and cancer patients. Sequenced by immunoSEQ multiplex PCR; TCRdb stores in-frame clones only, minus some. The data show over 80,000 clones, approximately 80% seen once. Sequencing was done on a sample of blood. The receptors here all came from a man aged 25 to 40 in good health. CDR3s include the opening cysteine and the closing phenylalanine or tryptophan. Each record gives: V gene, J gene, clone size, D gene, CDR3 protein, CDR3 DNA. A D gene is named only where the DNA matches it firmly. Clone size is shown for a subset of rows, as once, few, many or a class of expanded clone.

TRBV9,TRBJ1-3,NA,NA,CASSVEGGTGNTIYF,TGTGCCAGCAGCGTAGAAGGGGGGACTGGAAACACCATATATTTT
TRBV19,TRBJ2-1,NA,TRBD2,CASTDGLAGGHNEQFF,TGTGCCAGTACCGATGGCCTAGCGGGGGGTCACAATGAGCAGTTCTTC
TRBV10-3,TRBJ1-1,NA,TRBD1,CAIMGQLDNGAEAFF,TGTGCCATCATGGGACAGCTCGACAACGGCGCTGAAGCTTTCTTT
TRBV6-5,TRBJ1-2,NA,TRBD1,CASSPRTFDRDGYTF,TGTGCCAGCAGCCCACGTACCTTTGACAGGGATGGCTACACCTTC
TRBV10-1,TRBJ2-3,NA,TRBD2,CASSAGTSGSDTQYF,TGCGCCAGCAGTGCCGGGACTAGCGGGTCAGATACGCAGTATTTT
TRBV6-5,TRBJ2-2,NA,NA,CASSLQGNTGELFF,TGTGCCAGCAGCCTACAGGGAAACACCGGGGAGCTGTTTTTT
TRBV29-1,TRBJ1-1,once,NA,CSVDLTVNTEAFF,TGCAGCGTTGACCTTACGGTAAACACTGAAGCTTTCTTT
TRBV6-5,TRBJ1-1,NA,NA,CASSYRGNTEAFF,TGTGCCAGCAGTTACAGGGGTAACACTGAAGCTTTCTTT
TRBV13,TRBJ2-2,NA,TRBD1,CASSQDRERVTGELFF,TGTGCCAGCAGCCAAGACAGGGAGCGAGTCACCGGGGAGCTGTTTTTT
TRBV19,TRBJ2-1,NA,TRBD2,CASSTLDGSGGANEQFF,TGTGCCAGTAGTACACTCGACGGTAGCGGGGGGGCCAATGAGCAGTTCTTC
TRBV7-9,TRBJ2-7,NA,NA,CASSFGTRGEQYF,TGTGCCAGCAGCTTTGGGACACGTGGCGAGCAGTACTTC
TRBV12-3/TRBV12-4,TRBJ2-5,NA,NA,CASSLLETQYF,TGTGCCAGCAGTTTATTGGAGACCCAGTACTTC
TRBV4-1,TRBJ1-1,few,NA,CASSQLVGTEAFF,TGCGCCAGCAGCCAATTGGTTGGGACTGAAGCTTTCTTT
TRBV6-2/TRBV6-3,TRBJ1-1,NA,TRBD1,CASSYPSGQGLDTEAFF,TGTGCCAGCAGTTACCCTTCGGGACAGGGGTTGGACACTGAAGCTTTCTTT
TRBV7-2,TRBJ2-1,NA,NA,CASSPQGLNNEQFF,TGTGCCAGCAGCCCACAGGGATTGAACAATGAGCAGTTCTTC
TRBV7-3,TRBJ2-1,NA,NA,CASSSNKPGSYNEQFF,TGTGCCAGCAGCTCGAACAAGCCGGGTTCCTACAATGAGCAGTTCTTC
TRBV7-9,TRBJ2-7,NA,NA,CASSLAGAPGEQYF,TGTGCCAGCAGCTTAGCGGGTGCCCCCGGGGAGCAGTACTTC
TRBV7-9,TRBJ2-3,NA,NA,CASSRRLAQYF,TGTGCCAGCAGTAGGAGGCTGGCGCAGTATTTT
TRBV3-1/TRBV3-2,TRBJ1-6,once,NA,CASSPRAGKSPLHF,TGTGCCAGCAGCCCAAGGGCAGGGAAATCACCCCTCCACTTT
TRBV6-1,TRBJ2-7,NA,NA,CASSERREPLSYEQYF,TGTGCCAGCAGTGAACGTCGGGAACCTCTTTCCTACGAGCAGTACTTC
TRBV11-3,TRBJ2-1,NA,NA,CASSPGGFPDNNEQFF,TGTGCCAGCAGCCCTGGAGGTTTCCCGGACAACAATGAGCAGTTCTTC
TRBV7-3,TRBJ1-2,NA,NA,CASSLDAREVGTF,TGTGCCAGCAGCTTAGATGCCAGGGAGGTGGGAACCTTC
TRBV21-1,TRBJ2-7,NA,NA,CASSRVPGPSYEQYF,TGTGCCAGCAGCAGAGTTCCGGGGCCGTCTTACGAGCAGTACTTC
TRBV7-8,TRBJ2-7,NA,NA,CASSLAAEYEQYF,TGTGCCAGCAGCTTAGCGGCGGAATACGAGCAGTACTTC
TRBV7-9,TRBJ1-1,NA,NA,CASSYRDTTTEAFF,TGTGCCAGCAGCTACCGGGACACCACCACTGAAGCTTTCTTT
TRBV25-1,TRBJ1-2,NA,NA,CASSEYRGFGYTF,TGTGCCAGCAGTGAATACAGGGGCTTCGGCTACACCTTC
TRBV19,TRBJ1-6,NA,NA,CASSIPGSRDSPLHF,TGTGCCAGTAGTATACCGGGGAGCAGGGACTCACCCCTCCACTTT
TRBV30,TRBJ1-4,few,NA,CAWSEQVINEKLFF,TGTGCCTGGAGTGAACAGGTTATAAATGAAAAACTGTTTTTT
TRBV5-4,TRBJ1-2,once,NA,CASSFGGPLDRISF,TGTGCCAGCAGCTTCGGGGGCCCACTGGATAGGATCTCCTTC
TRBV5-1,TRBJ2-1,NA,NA,CASSFSAVTSYEQFF,TGCGCCAGCAGCTTCAGCGCCGTGACTAGTTACGAGCAGTTCTTC
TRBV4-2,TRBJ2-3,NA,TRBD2,CASSQVGTSGGVHTQYF,TGTGCCAGCAGCCAAGTAGGGACTAGCGGGGGGGTACATACGCAGTATTTT
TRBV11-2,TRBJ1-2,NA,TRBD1,CASSLGDSYGYTF,TGTGCCAGCAGCTTAGGGGACAGCTATGGCTACACCTTC
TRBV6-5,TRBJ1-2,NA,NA,CASSYTPVGAFGGYTF,TGTGCCAGCAGTTACACTCCAGTGGGGGCCTTTGGCGGCTACACCTTC
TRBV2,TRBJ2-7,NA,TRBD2,CASSGGAGAYEQYF,TGTGCCAGCAGTGGGGGAGCGGGGGCCTACGAGCAGTACTTC
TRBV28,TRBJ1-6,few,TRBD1,CASSSQGSNSPLHF,TGTGCCAGCAGTTCACAGGGGAGTAATTCACCCCTCCACTTT
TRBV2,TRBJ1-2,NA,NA,CATDRYGYTF,TGTGCCACAGACAGATATGGCTACACCTTC
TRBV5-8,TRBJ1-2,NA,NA,CASSAQDSYYGYTF,TGTGCCAGCAGCGCCCAGGACAGCTACTATGGCTACACCTTC
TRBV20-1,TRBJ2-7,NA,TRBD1,CSASFEGGGQQYF,TGCAGTGCTAGTTTTGAAGGGGGCGGGCAGCAGTACTTC
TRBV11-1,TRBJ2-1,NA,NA,CASSSGAPFYNEQFF,TGTGCCAGCAGCTCGGGGGCCCCCTTCTACAATGAGCAGTTCTTC
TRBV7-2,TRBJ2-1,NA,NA,CASSGYGEEQFF,TGTGCCAGCAGCGGTTACGGGGAGGAGCAGTTCTTC
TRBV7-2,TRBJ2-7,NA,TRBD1,CASSFQGAYEQYF,TGTGCCAGCAGCTTCCAGGGGGCCTACGAGCAGTACTTC
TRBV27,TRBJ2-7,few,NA,CASSLLLGSYEQYF,TGTGCCAGCAGTTTACTCCTAGGGAGCTACGAGCAGTACTTC
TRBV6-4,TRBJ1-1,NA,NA,CASSVQINTEAFF,TGTGCCAGCAGTGTTCAGATAAACACTGAAGCTTTCTTT
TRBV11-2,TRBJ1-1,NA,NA,CASSWTGAEAFF,TGTGCCAGCAGCTGGACTGGGGCTGAAGCTTTCTTT
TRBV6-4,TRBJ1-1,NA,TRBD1,CASSGGQGQGGIGAFF,TGTGCCAGCAGTGGGGGCCAGGGACAGGGTGGGATTGGGGCTTTCTTT